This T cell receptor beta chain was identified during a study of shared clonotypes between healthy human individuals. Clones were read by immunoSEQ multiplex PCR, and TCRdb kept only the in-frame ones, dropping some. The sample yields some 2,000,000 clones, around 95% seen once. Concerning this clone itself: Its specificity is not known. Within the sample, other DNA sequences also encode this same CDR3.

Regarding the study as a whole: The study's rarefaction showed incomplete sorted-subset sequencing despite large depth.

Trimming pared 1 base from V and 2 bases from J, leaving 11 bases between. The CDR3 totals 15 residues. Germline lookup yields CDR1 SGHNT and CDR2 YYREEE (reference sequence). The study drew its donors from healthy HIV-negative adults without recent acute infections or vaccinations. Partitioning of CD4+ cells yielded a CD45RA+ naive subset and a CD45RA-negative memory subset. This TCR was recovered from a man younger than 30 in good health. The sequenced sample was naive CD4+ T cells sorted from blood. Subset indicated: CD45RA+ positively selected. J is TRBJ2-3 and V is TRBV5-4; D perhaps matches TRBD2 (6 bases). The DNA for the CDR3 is TGTGCCAGCAGCTTGAGTAGCGGATTCACAGATACGCAGTATTTT. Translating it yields CASSLSSGFTDTQYF.